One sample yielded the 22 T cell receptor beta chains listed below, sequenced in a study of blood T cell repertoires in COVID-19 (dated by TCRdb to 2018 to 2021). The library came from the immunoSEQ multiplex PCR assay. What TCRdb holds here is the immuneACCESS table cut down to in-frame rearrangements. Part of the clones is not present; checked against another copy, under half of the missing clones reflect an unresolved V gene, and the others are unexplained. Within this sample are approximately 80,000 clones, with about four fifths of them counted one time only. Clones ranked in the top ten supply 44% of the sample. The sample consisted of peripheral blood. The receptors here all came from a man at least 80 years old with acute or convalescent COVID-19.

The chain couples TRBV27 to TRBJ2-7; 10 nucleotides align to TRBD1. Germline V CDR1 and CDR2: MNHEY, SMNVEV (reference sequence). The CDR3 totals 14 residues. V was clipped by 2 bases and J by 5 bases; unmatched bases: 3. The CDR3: CASSLGTGANEQYF. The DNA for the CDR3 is TGTGCCAGCAGTTTAGGGACAGGGGCTAACGAGCAGTACTTC.

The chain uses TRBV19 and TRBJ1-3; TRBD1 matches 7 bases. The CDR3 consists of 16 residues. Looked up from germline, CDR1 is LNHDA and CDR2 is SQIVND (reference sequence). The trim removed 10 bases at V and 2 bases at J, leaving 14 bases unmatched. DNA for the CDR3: TGTGCCACCACTCTCCCCCCGGGACAGCCTGGAAACACCATATATTTT. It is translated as CATTLPPGQPGNTIYF. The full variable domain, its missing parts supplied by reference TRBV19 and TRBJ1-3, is DGGITQSPKYLFRKEGQNVTLSCEQNLNHDAMYWYRQDPGQGLRLIYYSQIVNDFQKGDIAEGYSVSREKKESFPLTVTSAQKNPTAFYLCATTLPPGQPGNTIYFGEGSWLTVV.

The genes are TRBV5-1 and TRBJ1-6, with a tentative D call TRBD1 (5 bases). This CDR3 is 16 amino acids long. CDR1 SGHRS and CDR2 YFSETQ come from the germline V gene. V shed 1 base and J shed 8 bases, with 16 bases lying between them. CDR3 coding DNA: TGCGCCAGCAGCTTGAACTGGGCCGAAGGGGATTCACCCCTCCACTTT. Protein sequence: CASSLNWAEGDSPLHF.

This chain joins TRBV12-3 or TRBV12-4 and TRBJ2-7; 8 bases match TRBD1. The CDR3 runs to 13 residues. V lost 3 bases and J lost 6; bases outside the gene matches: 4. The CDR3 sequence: CASSFGQGGEQYF. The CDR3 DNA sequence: TGTGCCAGCAGTTTCGGACAGGGTGGCGAGCAGTACTTC.

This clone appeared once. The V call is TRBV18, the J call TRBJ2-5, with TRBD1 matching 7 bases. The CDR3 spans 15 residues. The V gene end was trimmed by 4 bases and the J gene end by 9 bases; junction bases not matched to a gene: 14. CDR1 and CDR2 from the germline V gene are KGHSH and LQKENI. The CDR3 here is CASSQQTGSEGAQYF. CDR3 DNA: TGTGCCAGCTCACAACAGACAGGGTCCGAGGGGGCCCAGTACTTC.

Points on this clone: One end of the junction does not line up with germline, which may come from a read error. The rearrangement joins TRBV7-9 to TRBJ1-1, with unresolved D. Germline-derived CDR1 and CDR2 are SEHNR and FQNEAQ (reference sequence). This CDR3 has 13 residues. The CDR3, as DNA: TGTGCCAGCAGTTTAGACAAGAGGACTGAAGCTTTCTTT. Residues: CASSLDKRTEAFF.

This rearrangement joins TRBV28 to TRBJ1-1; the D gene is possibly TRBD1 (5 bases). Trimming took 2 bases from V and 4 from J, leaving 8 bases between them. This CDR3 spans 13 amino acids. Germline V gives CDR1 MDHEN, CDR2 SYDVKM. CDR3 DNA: TGTGCCAGCAGTTTACGGGGACTCACTGAAGCTTTCTTT. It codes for CASSLRGLTEAFF.

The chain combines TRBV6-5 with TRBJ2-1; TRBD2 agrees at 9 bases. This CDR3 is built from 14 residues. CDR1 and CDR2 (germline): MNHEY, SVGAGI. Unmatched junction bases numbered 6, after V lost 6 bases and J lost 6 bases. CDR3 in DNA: TGTGCCAGCAGCCCGGAACTAGCGGGCAATGAGCAGTTCTTC. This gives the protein CASSPELAGNEQFF.

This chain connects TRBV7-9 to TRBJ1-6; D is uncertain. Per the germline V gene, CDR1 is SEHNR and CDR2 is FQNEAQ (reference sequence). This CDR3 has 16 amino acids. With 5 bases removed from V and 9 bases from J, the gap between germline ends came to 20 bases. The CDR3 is CASSPVAELTGSPLHF. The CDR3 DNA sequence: TGTGCCAGCAGCCCGGTGGCAGAACTCACGGGTTCACCCCTCCACTTT.

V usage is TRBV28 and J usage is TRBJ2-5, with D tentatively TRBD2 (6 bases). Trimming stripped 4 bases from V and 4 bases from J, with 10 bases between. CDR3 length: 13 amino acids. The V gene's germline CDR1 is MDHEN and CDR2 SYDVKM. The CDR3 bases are TGTGCCAGCAGTTCGGGACTTCGAGAGACCCAGTACTTC. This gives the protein CASSSGLRETQYF.

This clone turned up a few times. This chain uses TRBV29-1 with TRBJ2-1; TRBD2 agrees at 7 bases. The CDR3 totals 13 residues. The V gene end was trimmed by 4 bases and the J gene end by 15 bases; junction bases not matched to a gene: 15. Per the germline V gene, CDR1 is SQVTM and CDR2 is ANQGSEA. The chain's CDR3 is CSVVTSSYRRRFF. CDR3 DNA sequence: TGCAGCGTTGTGACTAGCAGCTACCGACGCAGGTTCTTC.

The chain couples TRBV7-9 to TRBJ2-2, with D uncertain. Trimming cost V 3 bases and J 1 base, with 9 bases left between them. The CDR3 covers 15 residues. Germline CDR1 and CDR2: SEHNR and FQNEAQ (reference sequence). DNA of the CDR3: TGTGCCAGCAGCTTTCAACATTTGAACACCGGGGAGCTGTTTTTT. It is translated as CASSFQHLNTGELFF.

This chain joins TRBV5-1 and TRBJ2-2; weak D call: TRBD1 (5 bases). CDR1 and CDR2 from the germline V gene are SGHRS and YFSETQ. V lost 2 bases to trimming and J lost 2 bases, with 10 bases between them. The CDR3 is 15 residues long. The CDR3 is CASSFRVLNTGELFF. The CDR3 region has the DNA TGCGCCAGCAGCTTCAGGGTCCTCAACACCGGGGAGCTGTTTTTT.

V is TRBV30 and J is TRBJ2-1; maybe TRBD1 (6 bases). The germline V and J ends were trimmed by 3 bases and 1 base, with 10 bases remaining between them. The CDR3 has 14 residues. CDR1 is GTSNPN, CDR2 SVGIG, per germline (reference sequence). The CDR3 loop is CAWRGGQSYNEQFF. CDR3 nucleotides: TGTGCCTGGAGGGGTGGACAGTCCTACAATGAGCAGTTCTTC.

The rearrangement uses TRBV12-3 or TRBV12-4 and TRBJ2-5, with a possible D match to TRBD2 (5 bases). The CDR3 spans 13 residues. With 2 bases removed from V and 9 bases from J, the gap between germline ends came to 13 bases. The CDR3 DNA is TGTGCCAGCAGTTTATTAGCTAGCTCTTCCCAGTACTTC. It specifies CASSLLASSSQYF.

CDR3 sequence: CASSLSVTGRVETQYF. The CDR3 nucleotides are TGTGCCAGCAGTTTATCGGTTACAGGGAGGGTGGAGACCCAGTACTTC. The chain combines TRBV27 with TRBJ2-5; TRBD2 might be the D (7 bases). The CDR3 contains 16 residues. Trimming left V 0 bases short and J 5 bases short, with 16 bases between. CDR1 and CDR2 (germline): MNHEY, SMNVEV (reference sequence).

The CDR3 spells CASSFREGGGYTF. The CDR3, as DNA: TGTGCCAGCAGTTTTAGGGAGGGAGGTGGCTACACCTTC. The V and J genes are TRBV12-3 or TRBV12-4 and TRBJ1-2, with D unclear. This CDR3 region has 13 residues. V lost 3 bases, J lost 7 bases, and 12 bases lay in between.

CDR3 bases: TGTGCCAGCACCGACAGGTTGAATGGAAACACCATATATTTT. Protein: CASTDRLNGNTIYF. The gene calls are TRBV28 and TRBJ1-3, with a possible D match to TRBD1 (6 bases). This CDR3 has 14 residues. Germline CDR1 and CDR2: MDHEN and SYDVKM. Trimming removed 7 bases at V and 3 bases at J, with 13 bases between.

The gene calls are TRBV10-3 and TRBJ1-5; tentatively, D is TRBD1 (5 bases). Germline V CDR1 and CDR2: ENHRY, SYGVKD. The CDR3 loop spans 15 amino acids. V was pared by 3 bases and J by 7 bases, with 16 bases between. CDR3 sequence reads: CAISEGRALGQPQHF. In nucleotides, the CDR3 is TGTGCCATCAGTGAAGGCAGGGCGTTAGGGCAGCCCCAGCATTTT.

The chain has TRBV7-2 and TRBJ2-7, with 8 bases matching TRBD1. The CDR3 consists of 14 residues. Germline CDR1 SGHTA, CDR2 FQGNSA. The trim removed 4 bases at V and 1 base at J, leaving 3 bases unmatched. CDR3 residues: CASSSQGASYEQYF. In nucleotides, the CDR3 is TGTGCCAGCAGCTCCCAGGGGGCTTCCTACGAGCAGTACTTC. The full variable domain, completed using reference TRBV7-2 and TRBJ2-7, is GAGVSQSPSNKVTEKGKDVELRCDPISGHTALYWYRQSLGQGLEFLIYFQGNSAPDKSGLPSDRFSAERTGGSVSTLTIQRTQQEDSAVYLCASSSQGASYEQYFGPGTRLTVT.

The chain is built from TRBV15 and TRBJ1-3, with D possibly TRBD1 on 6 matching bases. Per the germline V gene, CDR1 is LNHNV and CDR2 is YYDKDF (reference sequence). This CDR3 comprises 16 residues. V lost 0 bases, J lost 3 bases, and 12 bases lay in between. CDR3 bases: TGTGCCACCAGCAGAGATGGGCCAGGGGTTGGAAACACCATATATTTT. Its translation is CATSRDGPGVGNTIYF.

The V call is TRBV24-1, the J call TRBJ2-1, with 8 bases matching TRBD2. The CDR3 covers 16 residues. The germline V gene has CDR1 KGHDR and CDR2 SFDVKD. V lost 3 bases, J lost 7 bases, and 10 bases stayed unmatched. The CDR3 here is CATSDPRGGRVNEQFF. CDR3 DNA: TGTGCCACCAGTGATCCTCGGGGGGGGCGCGTAAATGAGCAGTTCTTC.